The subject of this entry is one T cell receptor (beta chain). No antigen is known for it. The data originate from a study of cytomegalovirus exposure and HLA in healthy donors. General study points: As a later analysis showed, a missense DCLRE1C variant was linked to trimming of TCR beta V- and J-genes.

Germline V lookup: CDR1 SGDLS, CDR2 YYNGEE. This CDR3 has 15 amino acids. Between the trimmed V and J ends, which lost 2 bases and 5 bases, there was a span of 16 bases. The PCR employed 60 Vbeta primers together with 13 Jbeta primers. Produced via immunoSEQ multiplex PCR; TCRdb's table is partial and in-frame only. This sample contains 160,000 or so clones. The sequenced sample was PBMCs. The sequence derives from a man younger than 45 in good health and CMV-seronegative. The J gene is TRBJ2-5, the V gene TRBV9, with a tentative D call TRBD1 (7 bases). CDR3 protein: CASSVQGGPEETQYF. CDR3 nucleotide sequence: TGTGCCAGCAGCGTCCAGGGGGGTCCGGAGGAGACCCAGTACTTC.